This TCR beta chain was sequenced during a study of T-cell memory formation after mild COVID-19. Turning to the study itself: Largely donor-specific sequence clusters came from two donors.

This CDR3 comprises 13 residues. Trimming stripped 6 bases from V and 7 bases from J, with 10 bases between. Each CDR3 protein is one row after TCRdb ran MiXCR on the 5' RACE reads. This sample has some 200,000 distinct CDR3 sequences; just over 9.5% occur once, and the top ten carry about 3.8%. The chain has TRBV12-3 or TRBV12-4 and TRBJ1-6, with D uncertain. This sequence was found in a young man who had mild COVID-19 (a few samples of this study predate the infection). Cell type and time point are not known. Sample: PBMCs or a T cell subset sorted from them (not recorded which). Written as DNA, the CDR3 is TGTGCCAGCAGCAAGGACGGAAATTCACCCCTCCACTTT. Translating it yields CASSKDGNSPLHF.